The 3 T cell receptor beta chains below come from one sample, sequenced in a study of OX40 agonist ivuxolimab in advanced cancers. Sequenced by immunoSEQ multiplex PCR; TCRdb stores in-frame clones only, minus some. This sample has 50,000 or so clones, with roughly 83% found just once. The starting material was CD4+ or CD8+ T cells sorted from blood, obtained in a trial of the OX40 agonist ivuxolimab. These receptors came from an adult with an advanced solid tumor such as melanoma, head and neck, liver or kidney cancer.

The gene calls are TRBV9 and TRBJ2-3; D perhaps matches TRBD2 (5 bases). The CDR3 runs to 15 residues. Trimming took 1 base from V and 2 from J, leaving 11 bases between them. Looked up from germline, CDR1 is SGDLS and CDR2 is YYNGEE. The CDR3 sequence: CASSVINGDTDTQYF. DNA of the CDR3: TGTGCCAGCAGCGTAATAAACGGGGACACAGATACGCAGTATTTT. The full variable domain, with the rest looked up from reference TRBV9 and TRBJ2-3, is DSGVTQTPKHLITATGQRVTLRCSPRSGDLSVYWYQQSLDQGLQFLIQYYNGEERAKGNILERFSAQQFPDLHSELNLSSLELGDSALYFCASSVINGDTDTQYFGPGTRLTVL.

The gene calls are TRBV7-3 and TRBJ2-7; 7 bases map to TRBD1. Germline CDR1 and CDR2: SGHTA and FQGTGA. J gave up 0 bases and V 6 bases, and 8 bases lay outside the gene matches. This CDR3 has 15 amino acids. The CDR3 sequence is CASRRAGTDSYEQYF. In DNA form, the CDR3 reads TGTGCCAGCAGGCGAGCCGGGACAGACTCCTACGAGCAGTACTTC.

In its sample, this clone was seen once. This sequence joins TRBV27 and TRBJ2-3, with D unresolved. Germline assignment: CDR1 MNHEY and CDR2 SMNVEV (reference sequence). V shed 6 bases and J shed 4 bases, with 11 bases lying between them. This CDR3 is built from 13 residues. The CDR3 spells CASSSMLADTQYF. DNA for the CDR3: TGTGCCAGCAGCTCTATGTTGGCAGATACGCAGTATTTT.